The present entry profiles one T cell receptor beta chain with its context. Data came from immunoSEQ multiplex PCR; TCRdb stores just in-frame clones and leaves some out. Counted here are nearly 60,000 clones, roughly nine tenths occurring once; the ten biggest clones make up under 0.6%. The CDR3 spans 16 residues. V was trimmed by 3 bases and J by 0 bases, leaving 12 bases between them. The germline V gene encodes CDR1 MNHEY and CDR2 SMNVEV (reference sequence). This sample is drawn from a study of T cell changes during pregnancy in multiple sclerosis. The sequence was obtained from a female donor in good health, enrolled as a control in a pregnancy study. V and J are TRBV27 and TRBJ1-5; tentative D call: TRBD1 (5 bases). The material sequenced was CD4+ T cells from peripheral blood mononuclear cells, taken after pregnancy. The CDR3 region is CASSFGGGHSNQPQHF. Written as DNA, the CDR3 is TGTGCCAGCAGTTTTGGCGGGGGTCATAGCAATCAGCCCCAGCATTTT.